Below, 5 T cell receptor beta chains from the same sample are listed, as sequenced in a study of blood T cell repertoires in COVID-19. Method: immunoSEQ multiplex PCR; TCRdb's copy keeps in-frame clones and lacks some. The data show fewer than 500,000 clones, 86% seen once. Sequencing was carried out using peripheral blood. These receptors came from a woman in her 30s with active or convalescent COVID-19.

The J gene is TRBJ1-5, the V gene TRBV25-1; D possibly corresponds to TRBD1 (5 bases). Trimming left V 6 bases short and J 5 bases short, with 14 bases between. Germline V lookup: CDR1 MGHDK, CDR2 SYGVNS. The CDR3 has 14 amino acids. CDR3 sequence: CASRADSGDQPQHF. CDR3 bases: TGTGCCAGCAGAGCCGACAGTGGCGATCAGCCCCAGCATTTT.

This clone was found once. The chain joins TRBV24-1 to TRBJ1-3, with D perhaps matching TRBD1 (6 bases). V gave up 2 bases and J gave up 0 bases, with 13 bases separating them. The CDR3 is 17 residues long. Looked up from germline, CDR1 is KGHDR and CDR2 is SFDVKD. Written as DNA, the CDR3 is TGTGCCACCAGTGATTCTGGGGGCACCCCCTCTGGAAACACCATATATTTT. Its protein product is CATSDSGGTPSGNTIYF.

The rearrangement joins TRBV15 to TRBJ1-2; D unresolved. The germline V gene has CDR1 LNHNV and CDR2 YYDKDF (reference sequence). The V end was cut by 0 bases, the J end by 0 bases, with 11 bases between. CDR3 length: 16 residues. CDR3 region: CATSREAALANYGYTF. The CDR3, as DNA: TGTGCCACCAGCAGAGAAGCCGCTTTGGCTAACTATGGCTACACCTTC. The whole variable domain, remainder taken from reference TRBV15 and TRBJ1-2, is DAMVIQNPRYQVTQFGKPVTLSCSQTLNHNVMYWYQQKSSQAPKLLFHYYDKDFNNEADTPDNFQSRRPNTSFCFLDIRSPGLGDTAMYLCATSREAALANYGYTFGSGTRLTVV.

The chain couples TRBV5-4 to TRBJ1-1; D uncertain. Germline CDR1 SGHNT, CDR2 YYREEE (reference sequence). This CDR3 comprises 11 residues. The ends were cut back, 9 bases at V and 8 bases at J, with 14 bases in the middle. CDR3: CATDGGTEAFF. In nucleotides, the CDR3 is TGTGCCACCGACGGAGGCACAGAAGCTTTCTTT.

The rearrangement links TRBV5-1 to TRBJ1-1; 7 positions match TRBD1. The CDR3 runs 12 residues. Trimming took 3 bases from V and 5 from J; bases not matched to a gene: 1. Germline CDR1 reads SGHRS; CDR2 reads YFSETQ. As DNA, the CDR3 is TGCGCCAGCAGCTCACAGGGGACTGAAGCTTTCTTT. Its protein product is CASSSQGTEAFF.